This T cell receptor beta chain stems from a study of shared clonotypes between healthy human individuals. Researchers ran the assay at a deep level. The protocol was immunoSEQ multiplex PCR, while the TCRdb copy is restricted to in-frame clones and leaves out a portion. The sample gives 1.6 million or so clones, around 97% of which show up once; about 1.2% is in the top ten. On this clone: Its antigen remains unidentified.

Naive CD45RA+ and memory CD45RA-negative subsets were split from CD4+ cells. General study findings and limits: Limitation of the genetic and exposure-history diversity represented came from the few donors. Memory subsets generally showed smaller estimated richness than naive subsets did.

V dropped 6 bases and J dropped 3 bases, with 15 bases sitting between them. Germline V gene sequence: CDR1 WNHNN, CDR2 SYGVQD (reference sequence). The CDR3 runs 15 residues. Sequencing input: naive CD4+ T cells sorted from blood. Noted subset: CD45RA+ positively selected. The chain recombines TRBV10-1 with TRBJ2-1, with a possible D match to TRBD2 (6 bases). This TCR was recovered from a man aged 25-45 years in good health. The CDR3 spells CASSRAGNDYNEQFF. The CDR3 DNA is TGCGCCAGCAGCAGGGCGGGAAATGACTACAATGAGCAGTTCTTC.